This TCR beta chain was captured in a study of glioma-infiltrating T cells. Overall study findings and caveats: Tissue and blood shared very few CDR3 sequences. Tissue-blood divergence was below expectation in non-neoplastic patients, above in gliomas.

Using RNA template, CDR3s of TCR alpha and beta were amplified with iRepertoire arm-PCR. Tissue mRNA or PBMC total RNA, about 85-400 ng, went into one-step reverse transcription and amplification. TCRdb itself ran the multiplex PCR reads through MiXCR, one entry per CDR3 protein. This table has more than 110,000 distinct CDR3 sequences, around 42% appearing once. Worth noting for this clonotype: Its antigen is undetermined.

V was shortened by 5 bases and J by 5 bases, with 14 bases between the two germline ends. The CDR3 is 14 amino acids. Germline V gene sequence: CDR1 KGHDR, CDR2 SFDVKD. This TCR derives from a human donor with low-grade glioma or glioblastoma, undergoing nonglioma brain surgery, or in good health (not recorded which). The V call is TRBV24-1, the J call TRBJ1-2; D is undetermined. The sequenced material came from glioma tissue, nonneoplastic brain tissue, or PBMCs (not recorded which). DNA of the CDR3: TGTGCCACCAGTGGAGGAGGGTCGGGATATGGCTACACCTTC. The encoded protein is CATSGGGSGYGYTF.